This is a list of T cell receptor beta chains from one sample in a study of early T cells in non-severe SARS-CoV-2 infection. TCRdb recomputed calls from the 5' RACE reads with MiXCR, one row per CDR3 protein. The table shows about 64,000 distinct CDR3 sequences, with around an eighth occurring only once. Material: whole blood, obtained at baseline. These receptors came from an adult who was a healthcare worker with PCR-confirmed SARS-CoV-2 infection or an uninfected control (not recorded which). CDR3s include the opening cysteine and the closing phenylalanine or tryptophan. Each record gives: J gene, V gene, CDR3 length, CDR3 protein.

>TRBJ1-1|TRBV10-3|15
CAIRNAGALGTEAFF
>TRBJ2-2|TRBV5-1|16
CASSLLSGDNTGELFF
>TRBJ2-7|TRBV20-1|15
CSATERASGSYEQYF
>TRBJ1-5|TRBV3-1|12
CASRVSWGPQHF
>TRBJ1-2|TRBV7-8|14
CASSSGSANYGYTF
>TRBJ2-4|TRBV12-3/TRBV12-4|13
CASSLGEGGGSDF
>TRBJ1-5|TRBV28|15
CASSWDRAVNQPQHF
>TRBJ2-1|TRBV3-1|17
CASSSPGLAGADNEQFF
>TRBJ1-1|TRBV28|11
CASSFHLGAFF
>TRBJ2-2|TRBV3-1|17
CASSQYPGTANRGELFF
>TRBJ1-5|TRBV21-1|19
CASRTLGQGAPRVEQPQHF
>TRBJ2-1|TRBV14|18
CASSHPGAGKSPGDEQFF
>TRBJ2-1|TRBV12-3/TRBV12-4|16
CASSGTSGRARDEQFF
>TRBJ1-6|TRBV12-3/TRBV12-4|15
CASSSRDRHNSPLHF
>TRBJ1-2|TRBV9|12
CASRRGGAGYTF
>TRBJ2-2|TRBV10-3|18
CAITDRLAGVANTGELFF
>TRBJ2-5|TRBV11-2|15
CASSPLGGGQETQYF
>TRBJ1-1|TRBV7-8|13
CASSLGAATEAFF
>TRBJ2-5|TRBV5-6|16
CASSFGPLSPQETQYF
>TRBJ2-1|TRBV27|16
CASSSSGGLSYNEQFF
>TRBJ1-2|TRBV6-6|14
CASSYAPDRRGYTF
>TRBJ2-1|TRBV4-2|16
CASSQEEGSSGVQQFF
>TRBJ2-3|TRBV12-3/TRBV12-4|15
CASSLAQGLTDTQYF
>TRBJ1-5|TRBV5-5|15
CASSLEGVRNQPQHF
>TRBJ2-7|TRBV25-1|16
CASSEPTSGSSYEQYF
>TRBJ2-1|TRBV4-3|16
CASSQDKRLGSDEQFF
>TRBJ2-1|TRBV20-1|15
CSATGLAGVASKQFF
>TRBJ1-2|TRBV2|12
CASSVGYEGYTF
>TRBJ2-7|TRBV11-2|16
CASSFGGAGTTYEQYF
>TRBJ2-1|TRBV28|17
CASSPLGTPRGYNEQFF
>TRBJ2-4|TRBV28|16
CASNPRVASSGGPKYF
>TRBJ1-6|TRBV6-6|16
CASRKTGATADSPLHF
>TRBJ2-7|TRBV6-5|15
CASTSSGGPTYEQYF
>TRBJ1-1|TRBV7-9|16
CASSPRRGTGSSEAFF
>TRBJ1-1|TRBV10-2|12
CASSQDLTEAFF
>TRBJ2-1|TRBV7-6|14
CASSWGTENNEQFF
>TRBJ2-1|TRBV27|13
CASSLSGAGGRFF
>TRBJ1-6|TRBV6-2/TRBV6-3|14
CASSYSAGHSPLHF
>TRBJ2-1|TRBV19|13
CASGLAEYNEQFF
>TRBJ2-7|TRBV11-3|13
CASSETSGYEQYF
>TRBJ2-7|TRBV20-1|14
CSARGDRGFYEQYF
>TRBJ2-7|TRBV10-3|16
CAISDLTKTGAYEQYF
>TRBJ2-7|TRBV4-2|15
CASSPYSTDTYEQYF
>TRBJ1-1|TRBV7-9|12
CAIPGRDTEAFF
>TRBJ2-3|TRBV20-1|14
CSATKQGATDTQYF
>TRBJ1-1|TRBV20-1|14
CSVGGRDRVTEAFF
>TRBJ1-2|TRBV19|15
CASTTAPEGYYGYTF
>TRBJ2-7|TRBV27|15
CASSSAGAGAGEQYF
>TRBJ2-1|TRBV27|16
CASSYIDAAGINEQFF
>TRBJ2-7|TRBV12-3/TRBV12-4|14
CASSEGGRLVEQYF
>TRBJ1-5|TRBV6-2/TRBV6-3|14
CASSAGTANQPQHF
>TRBJ2-5|TRBV7-2|16
CASSFTREGSEETQYF
>TRBJ1-1|TRBV18|15
CASSREGGLNTEAFF
>TRBJ1-2|TRBV29-1|13
CSVEGGDNYGYTF
>TRBJ2-7|TRBV5-5|17
CASSLAGLRTPDYEQYF
>TRBJ1-1|TRBV10-3|14
CAIQGGGTNTEAFF